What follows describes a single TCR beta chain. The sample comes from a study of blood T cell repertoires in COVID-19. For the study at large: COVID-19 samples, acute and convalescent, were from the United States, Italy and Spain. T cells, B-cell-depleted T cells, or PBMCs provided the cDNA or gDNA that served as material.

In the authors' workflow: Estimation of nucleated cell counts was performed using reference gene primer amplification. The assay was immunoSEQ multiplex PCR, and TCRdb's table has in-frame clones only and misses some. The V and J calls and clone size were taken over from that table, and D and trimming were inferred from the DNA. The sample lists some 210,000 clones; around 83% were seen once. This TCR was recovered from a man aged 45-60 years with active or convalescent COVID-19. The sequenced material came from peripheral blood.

CDR3 amino acids: CATSQAAYSPLHF. In DNA form, the CDR3 reads TGTGCCACCAGCCAAGCGGCTTATTCACCCCTCCACTTT. This chain connects TRBV15 to TRBJ1-6; no clear D gene. CDR3 size: 13 residues. Germline CDR1 is LNHNV and CDR2 is YYDKDF (reference sequence). V was cut by 5 bases and J by 8 bases, with 10 bases left in between. Filled out from reference TRBV15 and TRBJ1-6, the complete variable domain reads DAMVIQNPRYQVTQFGKPVTLSCSQTLNHNVMYWYQQKSSQAPKLLFHYYDKDFNNEADTPDNFQSRRPNTSFCFLDIRSPGLGDTAMYLCATSQAAYSPLHFGNGTRLTVT.